This T cell receptor beta chain was retrieved from a study of tumor-infiltrating lymphocytes in oesophageal squamous cell carcinoma. Trimming cost V 5 bases and J 0 bases, with 20 bases left between them. This CDR3 is 19 amino acids long. The germline gives CDR1 SGHTA, CDR2 FQGNSA. From the PCR reads, TCRdb called clonotypes with MiXCR, one entry per CDR3 protein. The sample lists roughly 13,000 distinct CDR3 sequences; around 50% were seen once. What was sequenced was normal esophageal tissue next to the tumor. This clonotype was sampled from a male donor with esophageal squamous cell carcinoma. The rearrangement uses TRBV7-2 and TRBJ2-6; D uncertain. CDR3 DNA sequence: TGTGCCAGCAGCCCCCTACGGACGAAGGTCGCCTCTGGGGCCAACGTCCTGACTTTC. It translates to CASSPLRTKVASGANVLTF.